This TCR beta chain is from a study of T-cell reconstitution after alpha-beta-depleted transplantation in children. Note on this clonotype: Its antigen is unknown.

Overall study results and limits: The authors attributed T-cell counts and diversity one year after transplant mostly to newly produced T cells. Some patients showed high day-60 TCRbeta diversity, which derived from surviving recipient T cells and thymic progenitors. Alpha-beta T cells about two months after transplant reportedly derived from several hundred expanded graft clones.

The TCRbeta library incorporated unique molecular identifiers. MiXCR was run by TCRdb on the PCR reads, yielding one entry per CDR3 protein. Among 300,000 to 400,000 distinct CDR3 sequences, 23% were seen once, and the ten largest hold around 9.9%. The ends were cut back, 4 bases at V and 6 bases at J, with 15 bases in the middle. The CDR3 loop spans 14 amino acids. Germline V gene data show CDR1 as SGHRS and CDR2 as YFSETQ. The chain has TRBV5-1 and TRBJ2-3; D assignment may be TRBD1 or TRBD2 (5 bases each). This TCR was sampled from a male patient between 5 and 17 years old who had a stem cell transplant for acute lymphoblastic leukemia, so the T cells may come from the graft donor. The sample in question was PBMCs, mostly from graft donor cells, obtained 180 days after TCRalphabeta/CD19-depleted stem cell transplant. CDR3 DNA sequence: TGCGCCAGCAGCCCGGGACGAGGTCCGGATACGCAGTATTTT. Translating gives CASSPGRGPDTQYF.